The rows below give T cell receptor beta chains drawn from one sample of a study of CD8 T cells in Susac syndrome. Each CDR3 protein is one row after TCRdb ran MiXCR on the immunoSEQ multiplex PCR reads. Seen here are tens of thousands of distinct CDR3 sequences, about 95% observed once, and the top ten hold roughly 0.31%. The sequenced sample consisted of CD4+ T cells from PBMCs. These TCRs come from a human donor with Susac syndrome. Both conserved end residues are part of each CDR3. The order of the fields is V gene, D gene, clone size, J gene, CDR3 protein. The D gene is left open where the match is weak. Some rows mark clone size as missing; the rest say once, few, many or name a class of expanded clone.

v_call: TRBV25-1; d_call: TRBD1; clone_size: once; j_call: TRBJ1-5; cdr3_aa: CASSATGDQPQHF
v_call: TRBV7-9; d_call: .; clone_size: .; j_call: TRBJ1-6; cdr3_aa: CASSFTPSYNSPLHF
v_call: TRBV29-1; d_call: TRBD2; clone_size: .; j_call: TRBJ2-1; cdr3_aa: CSVSSGGGINEQFF
v_call: TRBV7-2; d_call: .; clone_size: .; j_call: TRBJ1-5; cdr3_aa: CASSLARGGALQPQHF
v_call: TRBV27; d_call: .; clone_size: .; j_call: TRBJ1-6; cdr3_aa: CAVGTNSPLHF
v_call: TRBV15; d_call: TRBD2; clone_size: .; j_call: TRBJ2-7; cdr3_aa: CATSLPGLAGMEQYF
v_call: TRBV5-4; d_call: .; clone_size: .; j_call: TRBJ1-5; cdr3_aa: CASSLEANCRSNQPQHF
v_call: TRBV28; d_call: TRBD1; clone_size: .; j_call: TRBJ1-1; cdr3_aa: CASSLTGTVSPNTEAFF
v_call: TRBV5-1; d_call: TRBD1; clone_size: .; j_call: TRBJ2-1; cdr3_aa: CASSSRGRMDEQFF
v_call: TRBV5-1; d_call: .; clone_size: .; j_call: TRBJ2-5; cdr3_aa: CASTRGASGYQETQYF
v_call: TRBV4-1; d_call: .; clone_size: .; j_call: TRBJ2-2; cdr3_aa: CASSQERALFF
v_call: TRBV18; d_call: .; clone_size: .; j_call: TRBJ2-3; cdr3_aa: CASSSETVTDTQYF
v_call: TRBV6-5; d_call: TRBD1; clone_size: .; j_call: TRBJ1-6; cdr3_aa: CASGTGRGRSPLHF
v_call: TRBV3-1; d_call: .; clone_size: .; j_call: TRBJ1-5; cdr3_aa: CASSPRQAGQPQHF
v_call: TRBV20-1; d_call: .; clone_size: .; j_call: TRBJ1-6; cdr3_aa: CSAPDSPDSPLHF
v_call: TRBV20-1; d_call: TRBD2; clone_size: .; j_call: TRBJ2-5; cdr3_aa: CSARDALAGLPETQYF
v_call: TRBV29-1; d_call: TRBD1; clone_size: .; j_call: TRBJ2-7; cdr3_aa: CSVRTGGNAQYF
v_call: TRBV25-1; d_call: TRBD1; clone_size: .; j_call: TRBJ1-6; cdr3_aa: CASSEARTGASPLHF
v_call: TRBV20-1; d_call: TRBD2; clone_size: .; j_call: TRBJ2-1; cdr3_aa: CSARAGLAGVLSYNEQFF
v_call: TRBV7-8; d_call: TRBD2; clone_size: .; j_call: TRBJ2-1; cdr3_aa: CASSLGPSGGMNEQFF
v_call: TRBV15; d_call: .; clone_size: .; j_call: TRBJ2-3; cdr3_aa: CATSSRPRDTQYF
v_call: TRBV7-8; d_call: TRBD2; clone_size: .; j_call: TRBJ2-5; cdr3_aa: CASSYGLAGGQETQYF
v_call: TRBV20-1; d_call: TRBD1; clone_size: .; j_call: TRBJ1-6; cdr3_aa: CSARVGTGAHLSYNSPLHF
v_call: TRBV14; d_call: TRBD1; clone_size: once; j_call: TRBJ1-1; cdr3_aa: CASSPQGTTEAFF
v_call: TRBV29-1; d_call: .; clone_size: .; j_call: TRBJ2-5; cdr3_aa: CSVKGTETQYF
v_call: TRBV19; d_call: TRBD1; clone_size: .; j_call: TRBJ2-1; cdr3_aa: CASASGTGIYNEQFF
v_call: TRBV30; d_call: .; clone_size: .; j_call: TRBJ1-1; cdr3_aa: CAWSPFSGDFGLNTEAFF
v_call: TRBV29-1; d_call: .; clone_size: .; j_call: TRBJ1-2; cdr3_aa: CSVEGAGRGGYTF